One and the same sample provided the 10 T cell receptor beta chains below, sequenced in a study of blood T cell repertoires in COVID-19. TCRdb keeps only in-frame clones here, not all; method: immunoSEQ multiplex PCR. The data show hundreds of thousands of clones, 75% to 90% seen once. The specimen was PBMCs or T cells enriched from blood (not recorded which). The receptors were gathered from a man between 18 and 29 years old who had recovered from COVID-19.

This chain links TRBV7-3 with TRBJ1-6; maybe TRBD1 (6 bases). CDR1 is SGHTA, CDR2 FQGTGA, per germline. The CDR3 spans 15 residues. Trimming took 0 bases from V and 9 from J, leaving 12 bases between them. The CDR3 loop reads CASSLTGTFSSPLHF. The CDR3 DNA is TGTGCCAGCAGCTTAACCGGGACATTCTCTTCACCCCTCCACTTT. Supplemented by reference TRBV7-3 and TRBJ1-6, the full variable domain reads GAGVSQTPSNKVTEKGKYVELRCDPISGHTALYWYRQSLGQGPEFLIYFQGTGAADDSGLPNDRFFAVRPEGSVSTLKIQRTERGDSAVYLCASSLTGTFSSPLHFGNGTRLTVT.

As concerns this clone: Different DNA sequences within this sample yield the same CDR3. The genes are TRBV3-1 (or the pseudogene TRBV3-2) and TRBJ1-1; a weak D match, TRBD1 (5 bases). CDR1 and CDR2 from the germline V gene are LGHDT and YNNKEL (reference sequence). V lost 1 base and J lost 2, with 8 bases in between. The CDR3 runs 14 residues. The CDR3 bases are TGTGCCAGCAGCCAAGTTAGGGGTAACACTGAAGCTTTCTTT. Its translation is CASSQVRGNTEAFF.

This chain joins TRBV4-1 and TRBJ1-2, with a weak D call TRBD1 (6 bases). The CDR3 contains 16 residues. The V gene lost 1 base and the J gene lost 2 bases, with 14 bases spanning the gap. Germline V gene data show CDR1 as MGHRA and CDR2 as YSYEKL. CDR3 in DNA: TGCGCCAGCAGCCAAGTCCCCACAGGGACGAACTATGGCTACACCTTC. Its protein product is CASSQVPTGTNYGYTF.

The genes are TRBV12-3 or TRBV12-4 and TRBJ2-1; no definite D call. V lost 5 bases and J 10 bases, leaving 9 bases between the germline ends. The CDR3 runs to 11 residues. The DNA for the CDR3 is TGTGCCAGCAGTCTGGAGTTGGAGCAGTTCTTC. Amino acid sequence: CASSLELEQFF.

The chain joins TRBV5-5 to TRBJ2-7; D is possibly TRBD1 (6 bases). Trimming removed 1 base from V and 3 bases from J, with 11 bases in between. CDR3 length: 14 amino acids. CDR1 is SGHKS and CDR2 is YYEKEE in the germline V gene (reference sequence). CDR3 region: CASSLRQDFYEQYF. In nucleotides, the CDR3 is TGTGCCAGCAGCTTGAGACAGGATTTCTACGAGCAGTACTTC.

In DNA, the CDR3 is TGTGCCAGCTCACGACAAACCCAGGGGGACACCGGGGAGCTGTTTTTT. Amino acid sequence: CASSRQTQGDTGELFF. V is TRBV18 and J is TRBJ2-2; 7 bases are shared with TRBD1. The CDR3 consists of 16 residues. Germline trimming cut 4 bases from V and 3 bases from J; bases unmatched to any gene: 8. Per germline, CDR1 KGHSH and CDR2 LQKENI.

This chain connects TRBV10-3 to TRBJ2-5, with TRBD1 matching over 7 bases. Germline V gene data show CDR1 as ENHRY and CDR2 as SYGVKD. Trimming removed 6 bases from V and 0 bases from J; junction bases left unmatched: 4. CDR3 length: 14 amino acids. This chain's CDR3 is CAIRIGTDQETQYF. As DNA, the CDR3 is TGTGCCATCAGGATTGGGACAGACCAAGAGACCCAGTACTTC.

This sequence joins TRBV27 and TRBJ2-3; unclear D gene. Looked up from germline, CDR1 is MNHEY and CDR2 is SMNVEV (reference sequence). The CDR3 extends over 14 amino acids. V lost 1 base to trimming and J lost 3 bases, with 8 bases between them. The chain's CDR3 is CASSLWARTDTQYF. In nucleotides, the CDR3 is TGTGCCAGCAGTTTATGGGCCCGGACAGATACGCAGTATTTT.

This clone was seen just once. The V call is TRBV24-1, the J call TRBJ1-2; 10 nucleotides agree with TRBD1. Per the germline V gene, CDR1 is KGHDR and CDR2 is SFDVKD. The CDR3 totals 14 residues. V shed 4 bases, J shed 6 bases, and the junction held 4 bases outside the gene matches. The CDR3 is CATSDLDRGHGYTF. For the CDR3, the DNA is TGTGCCACCAGTGACCTAGACAGGGGGCATGGCTACACCTTC.

The genes are TRBV19 and TRBJ1-2; the match to TRBD1 covers 9 bases. This CDR3 is built from 13 residues. Germline CDR1 is LNHDA and CDR2 is SQIVND (reference sequence). Trimming took 6 bases from V and 7 from J; bases not matched to a gene: 6. CDR3 DNA: TGTGCCAGTAGGATCCGGGACAGGGTTGGCTACACCTTC. This encodes CASRIRDRVGYTF.